One T cell receptor (beta chain) is described in this entry. This sample was included in a study of T cell responses to AZD1222 COVID-19 vaccine. The data were produced by immunoSEQ multiplex PCR, yet TCRdb's version contains in-frame clones alone and is incomplete. The top ten clones hold about 5.4% of a sample with 95,000 to 150,000 clones, about 87% of them seen once. The sequencing used peripheral blood, collected on day 0 of AZD1222 vaccination. This TCR was recovered from an adult in good health.

The CDR3 loop is CASSEQARAISYGYTF. The DNA of the CDR3 is TGTGCCAGCAGTGAACAGGCCAGGGCGATTAGCTATGGCTACACCTTC. The chain combines TRBV2 with TRBJ1-2; the D gene is possibly TRBD1 (5 bases). The germline V gene encodes CDR1 SNHLY and CDR2 FYNNEI. CDR3 length: 16 residues. The V end lost 2 bases, the J end lost 4 bases, and 17 bases lay between the germline ends.